This entry lists 3 T cell receptor beta chains sequenced from one sample in a study of blood T cell repertoires in COVID-19 (dated by TCRdb to between 2020 and 2021). Library prep was done by the immunoSEQ multiplex PCR assay. TCRdb obtained this table from immuneACCESS and retained in-frame rearrangements with V and J assigned. These tables miss some clones; where compared with another copy, unresolved V genes account for less than half of the shortfall, and the remainder is unexplained. Within this sample are 270,000 or so clones, with 84% of them counted one time only. The ten biggest clones cover approximately 9% of the sample. Source material: peripheral blood. These receptors were taken from a human donor in a cohort sampled during active COVID-19.

This clone was found once. The junction differs from germline at one of its ends, possibly a read error. This sequence joins TRBV3-1 (or the pseudogene TRBV3-2) and TRBJ2-7; tentative D call: TRBD2 (7 bases). Per germline, CDR1 LGHDT and CDR2 YNNKEL (reference sequence). The CDR3 has 14 residues. The CDR3 DNA is TGTGCCAGCAGCCAAAGAGGGGGGGTTCCCTCCCAGGACTTC. It specifies CASSQRGGVPSQDF.

The chain employs TRBV19 and TRBJ2-5; 10 bases are shared with TRBD1. With V trimmed by 5 bases and J by 1 base, 1 base remained unmatched. This CDR3 comprises 14 residues. Per the germline V gene, CDR1 is LNHDA and CDR2 is SQIVND (reference sequence). In nucleotides, the CDR3 is TGTGCCAGTAGTGGGACAGGGGTCCAAGAGACCCAGTACTTC. As protein: CASSGTGVQETQYF.

The rearrangement joins TRBV9 to TRBJ1-1; D is unresolved. The V end lost 3 bases, the J end lost 0 bases, and 9 bases lay between the germline ends. Germline values: CDR1 SGDLS, CDR2 YYNGEE. The CDR3 loop spans 14 amino acids. The chain's CDR3 is CASSGGLMNTEAFF. In DNA, the CDR3 is TGTGCCAGCAGCGGCGGTCTCATGAACACTGAAGCTTTCTTT. Looking up the rest from reference TRBV9 and TRBJ1-1 gives the full variable domain: DSGVTQTPKHLITATGQRVTLRCSPRSGDLSVYWYQQSLDQGLQFLIQYYNGEERAKGNILERFSAQQFPDLHSELNLSSLELGDSALYFCASSGGLMNTEAFFGQGTRLTVV.